A selection of T cell receptor beta chains follows, all from one sample in a study of CD8+CD57+ T cells in acquired aplastic anemia. TCRdb reprocessed the reads with MiXCR, giving one entry per CDR3 protein. The data show approximately 170,000 distinct CDR3 sequences, with 50% to 75% seen just once and under 50% held by the top ten. Material: sorted CD4+, CD8+, or CD8+CD57+ T cells (not recorded which) from PBMCs. These receptor sequences come from a human donor in good health. CDR3s include the opening cysteine and the closing phenylalanine or tryptophan. Each record gives: V gene, D gene, CDR3 protein. The D gene is left open where the match is weak.

TRBV5-1,-,CASSWSLEGGTGELFF
TRBV10-1,-,CASSEGLPYNEQFF
TRBV6-4,TRBD1,CASSPHGGRGNGYTF
TRBV7-3,-,CASSLNFLNEQFF
TRBV13,-,CASSPSGRVHGYGYTF
TRBV25-1,TRBD1,CASSGQTGSSNQPQHF
TRBV19,TRBD2,CASSIADSGFNEQFF
TRBV24-1,-,CATSAADSYNEQFF
TRBV19,-,CASSASVGELFF
TRBV15,-,CATSRSGTDEQFF
TRBV20-1,TRBD1,CSASPRTGSGEQYF
TRBV9,-,CASSVGSYTEAFF
TRBV12-3/TRBV12-4,-,CASSEGRSHGYTF
TRBV5-1,TRBD2,CASSGETSGQETQYF
TRBV2,-,CASSVGEGGYTSPLHF
TRBV20-1,TRBD1,CTVRDRGGNTIYF
TRBV5-1,TRBD2,CASRGVGGDNEQFF
TRBV2,-,CASSQLPGLYEQYF
TRBV29-1,-,CSVGGGLDTGELFF
TRBV10-3,-,CAISESSEHYGYTF
TRBV10-1,-,CASSPGYWNEQYF
TRBV9,-,CASSVGQRNEKLFF
TRBV20-1,-,CSARGGSGLGEQYF
TRBV5-1,-,CASRDQGGFEQYF
TRBV6-2/TRBV6-3,TRBD1,CASSYSTGANEKLFF
TRBV11-3,-,CASSLGTGRSYNEQFF
TRBV15,-,CARWGYSGNTIYF
TRBV7-3,-,CASSLNTDNEQFF
TRBV6-1,-,CASSEWEQVSNQPQHF
TRBV5-6,-,CASSPPSGSYEQYF
TRBV7-2,-,CASSLFSGTDQETQYF
TRBV19,TRBD1,CASSIETGQNTGELFF
TRBV19,-,CAGGSLSNQPQHF
TRBV5-5,TRBD2,CASSGGLAEVLANTGELFF
TRBV20-1,-,CSARARVNEKLFF
TRBV14,-,CASSQPELYEQYF
TRBV20-1,TRBD2,CSARDPMGGSRNEQFF
TRBV20-1,TRBD1,CSARDLGQSNEKLFF
TRBV7-2,-,CASSLRSGAQRNEKLFF
TRBV6-1,-,CASSEGRILAKNIQYF
TRBV2,-,CASRAWGTEAFF
TRBV7-8,TRBD1,CASSSLGQGNTEAFF
TRBV20-1,-,CSARKRGTDTQYF
TRBV20-1,-,CSARRRVGGNQPQHF
TRBV29-1,-,CSVRTVMLNTEAFF
TRBV11-2,-,CASSTLYGRDYEQYF
TRBV24-1,TRBD1,CATSDADRGGADTQYF
TRBV29-1,TRBD1,CSVEGDRVSNTEAFF
TRBV7-3,-,CASRDTGARGNEQFF
TRBV7-9,TRBD1,CASIDRGNQPQHF
TRBV7-9,-,CASSFVDSGGGSYEQYF
TRBV20-1,TRBD2,CSASLADFTQYF
TRBV10-3,TRBD1,CAIGEGQGKETQYF
TRBV20-1,-,CSARAAASYEQYF
TRBV5-1,-,CASSLDLRYLNYGYTF
TRBV19,-,CASSVAAGAVGSPLHF
TRBV29-1,TRBD2,CSVEEIGTSGNEQFF
TRBV25-1,-,CASSELGQTYEQYF
TRBV20-1,TRBD1,CSAQQGAETGELFF
TRBV2,-,CAISGPGEYVEQYF